The sequence of this T cell receptor (beta chain) was determined in a study of blood T cells in healthy people across ages. Germline-derived CDR1 and CDR2 are MNHEY and SVGEGT. V was pared by 4 bases and J by 2 bases, with 15 bases between. This CDR3 is built from 16 residues. Through a sample-barcoded 5' primer and a J-beta primer mix, a second PCR was run for roughly 6 to 11 cycles. TCRdb analysed the 5' RACE reads with MiXCR anew, one entry per CDR3 protein. The sample holds roughly 550,000 distinct CDR3 sequences, approximately 25% seen once. This sample also appeared in a second study, on T cells of mothers and their children. In that study: The study found thymic selection shapes TCR recombination output similarly in related and unrelated pairs.

This receptor was taken from a boy aged 10-17 years in good health. Sample: blood. The V call is TRBV6-2 or TRBV6-3, the J call TRBJ1-5; TRBD1 is a possible D gene (6 bases). CDR3 protein: CASSWDTQRGNQPQHF. The CDR3 bases are TGTGCCAGCAGTTGGGACACCCAAAGAGGCAATCAGCCCCAGCATTTT.